The 10 T cell receptor beta chains reported below all come from one sample, sequenced in a study of blood T cell repertoires in COVID-19. The table came from immunoSEQ multiplex PCR; TCRdb's copy has only in-frame clones and leaves some out. The table has almost 350,000 clones, approximately 89% seen once. The specimen was peripheral blood. Receptor source: a woman aged 55-69 years with COVID-19, enrolled during active disease.

The V and J genes are TRBV4-1 and TRBJ2-7, with TRBD2 matching over 7 bases. V gave up 0 bases and J gave up 3 bases; unmatched junction bases: 8. CDR1 MGHRA and CDR2 YSYEKL come from the germline V gene. This CDR3 is 16 amino acids long. The chain's CDR3 is CASSQESPTSNYEQYF. CDR3 DNA: TGCGCCAGCAGCCAAGAATCCCCGACTAGCAACTACGAGCAGTACTTC.

V and J are TRBV7-9 and TRBJ2-4, with 7 bases aligning to TRBD2. J lost 9 bases, V lost 5 bases, and 13 bases had no gene match. The CDR3 contains 15 residues. Germline lookup yields CDR1 SEHNR and CDR2 FQNEAQ (reference sequence). The CDR3: CASSRDPAGGGIQYF. In nucleotides, the CDR3 is TGTGCCAGCAGCCGCGATCCGGCGGGCGGGGGCATTCAGTACTTC.

The gene calls are TRBV3-1 (or the pseudogene TRBV3-2) and TRBJ1-4; 7 positions agree with TRBD1. There are 15 residues in the CDR3. The V gene's germline CDR1 is LGHDT and CDR2 YNNKEL (reference sequence). J lost 4 bases, V lost 1 base, and 3 bases had no gene match. This CDR3 reads CASSQGDSLNEKLFF. CDR3 sequence (DNA): TGTGCCAGCAGCCAAGGGGACAGCCTTAATGAAAAACTGTTTTTT.

The CDR3, as DNA: TGTGCCAGTAGCTATGCCCACGGACAGGGGGCCGCTGAAGCTTTCTTT. It yields the protein CASSYAHGQGAAEAFF. The rearrangement joins TRBV19 to TRBJ1-1, with 11 bases fitting TRBD1. This CDR3 is built from 16 residues. CDR1 and CDR2 (germline): LNHDA, SQIVND (reference sequence). J was trimmed by 6 bases and V by 6 bases; bases with no gene match: 12.

The J gene is TRBJ2-3, the V gene TRBV5-1; 9 bases agree with TRBD1. V lost 0 bases, J lost 0 bases, and 11 bases stayed unmatched. Germline V CDR1 and CDR2: SGHRS, YFSETQ. This CDR3 contains 19 residues. The CDR3 spells CASSLVRDRGYTSTDTQYF. In nucleotides, the CDR3 is TGCGCCAGCAGCTTGGTCCGAGACAGGGGGTACACTAGCACAGATACGCAGTATTTT.

This chain connects TRBV7-3 to TRBJ1-1, with a tentative D call TRBD1 (6 bases). The V end was cut by 0 bases, the J end by 2 bases, with 13 bases between. The CDR3 is 16 amino acids. CDR1 and CDR2 from the germline V gene are SGHTA and FQGTGA. CDR3 amino acids: CASSLTPGQFNTEAFF. The CDR3 DNA reads TGTGCCAGCAGCTTAACCCCAGGACAGTTCAACACTGAAGCTTTCTTT.

The chain has TRBV19 and TRBJ1-1, with unresolved D. Trimming removed 10 bases from V and 4 bases from J, with 13 bases in between. In germline, CDR1 is LNHDA, CDR2 SQIVND (reference sequence). The CDR3 extends over 12 amino acids. This CDR3 is CATSRIATEAFF. The DNA for the CDR3 is TGTGCCACGAGCCGTATTGCCACTGAAGCTTTCTTT.

This clone was recorded only once. This chain connects TRBV28 to TRBJ1-3; no firm D call. The CDR3 runs to 12 residues. The germline CDR1 and CDR2 sequences are MDHEN and SYDVKM. The ends were cut back, 8 bases at V and 5 bases at J, with 10 bases in the middle. This CDR3 reads CASQSYRNTIYF. The CDR3 nucleotides are TGTGCCAGCCAGTCTTACCGAAACACCATATATTTT. The full variable domain, completed using reference TRBV28 and TRBJ1-3, is DVKVTQSSRYLVKRTGEKVFLECVQDMDHENMFWYRQDPGLGLRLIYFSYDVKMKEKGDIPEGYSVSREKKERFSLILESASTNQTSMYLCASQSYRNTIYFGEGSWLTVV.

This chain connects TRBV6-2 or TRBV6-3 to TRBJ2-7; D is undetermined. The length of the CDR3 is 14 residues. Looked up from germline, CDR1 is MNHEY and CDR2 is SVGEGT. Trimming took 0 bases from V and 1 from J, leaving 7 bases between them. This CDR3 is CASSYSSGSYEQYF. In DNA form, the CDR3 reads TGTGCCAGCAGTTACTCATCAGGTTCCTACGAGCAGTACTTC.

The chain recombines TRBV11-2 with TRBJ1-6, with D perhaps TRBD1 (6 bases). Trimming pared 4 bases from V and 8 bases from J, leaving 9 bases between. Germline V gene lookup returns CDR1 SGHAT and CDR2 FQNNGV. CDR3 length equals 13 residues. CDR3 DNA: TGTGCCAGCAGCTACACAGGGTATTCACCCCTCCACTTT. Protein: CASSYTGYSPLHF.